What follows describes a single T cell receptor (beta chain). TCRdb keeps only in-frame clones here, not all; method: immunoSEQ multiplex PCR. The table has tens of thousands of clones, around 75% seen once. The CDR3 is 14 amino acids. Trimming cost V 5 bases and J 8 bases, with 16 bases left between them. Germline loops: CDR1 SGHTA, CDR2 FQGNSA. This record comes from a study of early stage breast cancer tumors. The genes are TRBV7-2 and TRBJ2-1; TRBD1 or TRBD2 may be the D gene (5 bases each). The receptor was derived from a person aged 30 to 39 with breast cancer. The source material was breast tumor tissue. CDR3 protein: CASSPGTRKDEQFF. The CDR3 nucleotides are TGTGCCAGCAGCCCCGGGACCCGGAAGGATGAGCAGTTCTTC.